This TCR beta chain was captured in a study of beta chain features in type 1 diabetes. This clone was counted only a few times. The CDR3 totals 16 residues. The V end was cut by 6 bases, the J end by 0 bases, with 13 bases between. Germline-derived CDR1 and CDR2 are SGHRS and YFSETQ. The entirety of the isolated RNA underwent reverse transcription, so expressed TCRB transcripts were sequenced. Assay: immunoSEQ multiplex PCR; the TCRdb copy retains only in-frame clones and omits some. The data contain just over 600,000 clones, around 16% of them singletons. This clonotype was sampled from a man between 18 and 29 years old in good health. The sample was naive CD4+ T cells from blood. The genes are TRBV5-1 and TRBJ2-6, with D perhaps assigned TRBD1 or TRBD2 (5 bases each). CDR3: CASTPGTSSGANVLTF. The CDR3 bases are TGCGCCAGCACCCCGGGGACCAGCTCTGGGGCCAACGTCCTGACTTTC.